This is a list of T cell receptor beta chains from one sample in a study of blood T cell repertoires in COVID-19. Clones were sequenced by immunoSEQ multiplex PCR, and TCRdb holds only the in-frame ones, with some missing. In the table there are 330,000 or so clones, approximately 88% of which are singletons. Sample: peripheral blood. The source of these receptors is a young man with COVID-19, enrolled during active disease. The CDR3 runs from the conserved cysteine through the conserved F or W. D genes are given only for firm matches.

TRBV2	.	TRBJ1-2	TGTGCCAGCAGTGAAAGGGGAGGCTATGGCTACACCTTC	CASSERGGYGYTF
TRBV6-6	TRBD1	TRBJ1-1	TGTGCCAGCTCCACTAATGCAGGACAGGTAAACACTGAAGCTTTCTTT	CASSTNAGQVNTEAFF
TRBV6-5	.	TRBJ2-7	TGTGCCAGCAGCTTTGGGCTCTCCTACGAGCAGTACTTC	CASSFGLSYEQYF
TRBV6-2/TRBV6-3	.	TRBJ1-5	TGTGCCAGCAGTTACTCCATGAATCAGCCCCAGCATTTT	CASSYSMNQPQHF
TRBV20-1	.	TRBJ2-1	TGCAGTGCCGGCCGCGGTGAGCAGTTCTTC	CSAGRGEQFF
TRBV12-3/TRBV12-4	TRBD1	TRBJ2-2	TGTGCCAGCAGTTCGACAGGGGGCGAGCTGTTTTTT	CASSSTGGELFF
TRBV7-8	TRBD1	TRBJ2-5	TGTGCCAGCAGCTTACGAGGGCAGGGGGTTAAGTCAGAGACCCAGTACTTC	CASSLRGQGVKSETQYF
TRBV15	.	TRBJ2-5	TGTGCCACCAGCAGAGATCGAGCGGAATGGACGGACCAAGAGACCCAGTACTTC	CATSRDRAEWTDQETQYF
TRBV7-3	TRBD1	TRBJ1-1	TGTGCCAGCAGCCCAGGAGGGACAGGGGCGAACACTGAAGCTTTCTTT	CASSPGGTGANTEAFF
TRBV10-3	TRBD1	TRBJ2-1	TGTGCCATCAGTGAGTGGACAGGGGGTCAAGAGCAGTTCTTC	CAISEWTGGQEQFF
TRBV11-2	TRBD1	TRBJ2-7	TGTGCCAGCAGCCTTAGTAGGGACAGATGGGCTACTCCATACTACGAGCAGTACTTC	CASSLSRDRWATPYYEQYF
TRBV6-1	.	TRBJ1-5	TGTGCCAGCAGTGAAGTCGTTCAGCCCCAGCATTTT	CASSEVVQPQHF
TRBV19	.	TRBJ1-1	TGTGCCAGTAGCGTACCGGAGGGCGGAGGGAACACTGAAGCTTTCTTT	CASSVPEGGGNTEAFF
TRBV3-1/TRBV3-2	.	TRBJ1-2	TGTGCCAGCAGAGGAGGGACTAACTATGGCTACACCTTC	CASRGGTNYGYTF
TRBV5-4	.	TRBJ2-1	TGTGCCAGCAGCCAGGGTGCATACAATGAGCAGTTCTTC	CASSQGAYNEQFF
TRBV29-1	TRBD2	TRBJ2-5	TGCAGCGCCTGGGGGGGTCTATGGGAGACCCAGTACTTC	CSAWGGLWETQYF
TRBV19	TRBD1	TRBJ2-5	TGTGCCAGTAGTATTGGTAGGGGGCCCCCGCAAGAGACCCAGTACTTC	CASSIGRGPPQETQYF
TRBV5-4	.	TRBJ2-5	TGTGCCAGCAGCTCCTTACTAGAGACCCAGTACTTC	CASSSLLETQYF
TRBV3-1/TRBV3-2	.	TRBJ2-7	TGTGCCAGCAGCCAAGCCGCCTACGAGCAGTACTTC	CASSQAAYEQYF
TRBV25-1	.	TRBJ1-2	TGTGCCAGCAGTGAATCGGGAGGTGGGGGAATCTATGGCTACACCTTC	CASSESGGGGIYGYTF
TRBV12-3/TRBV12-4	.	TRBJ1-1	TGTGCCAGCAGTTTCGTCGGGAACACTGAAGCTTTCTTT	CASSFVGNTEAFF
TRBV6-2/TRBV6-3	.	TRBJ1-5	TGTGCCAGCAGTTATGTGGCGGGGATACCACGCAATCAGCCCCAGCATTTT	CASSYVAGIPRNQPQHF
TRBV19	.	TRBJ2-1	TGTGCCAGTATGCAGGGGCGATCCTACAATGAGCAGTTCTTC	CASMQGRSYNEQFF
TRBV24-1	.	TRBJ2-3	TGTGCCACCAGTGATTTCCAGGGCACAGATACGCAGTATTTT	CATSDFQGTDTQYF
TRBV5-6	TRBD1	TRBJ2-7	TGTGCCAGCAGCTTGTACGAGGACAGGGGATTCTCCGAGCAGTACTTC	CASSLYEDRGFSEQYF
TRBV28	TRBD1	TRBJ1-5	TGTGCCAGCAGTTCGGGACAGCGTTATCAGCCCCAGCATTTT	CASSSGQRYQPQHF